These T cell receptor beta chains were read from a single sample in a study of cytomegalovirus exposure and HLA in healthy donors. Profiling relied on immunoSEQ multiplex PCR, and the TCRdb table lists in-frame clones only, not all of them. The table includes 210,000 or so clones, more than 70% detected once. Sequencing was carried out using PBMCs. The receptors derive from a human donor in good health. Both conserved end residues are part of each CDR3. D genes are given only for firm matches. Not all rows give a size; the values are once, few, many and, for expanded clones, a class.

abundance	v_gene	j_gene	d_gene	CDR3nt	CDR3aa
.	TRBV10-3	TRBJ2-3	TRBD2	TGTGCCATCAGGACCTTGGCTAGCGGGGGCACAGATACGCAGTATTTT	CAIRTLASGGTDTQYF
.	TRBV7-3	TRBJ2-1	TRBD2	TGTGCCAGCAGCCCAAGGCACAGCGGGAACAATGAGCAGTTCTTC	CASSPRHSGNNEQFF
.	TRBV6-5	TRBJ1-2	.	TGTGCCAGCAGTACCCTCCAGGGGATTAGTGGCTACACCTTC	CASSTLQGISGYTF
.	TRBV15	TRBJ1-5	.	TGTGCCACCGGGGAGGGACGGAATCAGCCCCAGCATTTT	CATGEGRNQPQHF
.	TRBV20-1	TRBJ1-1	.	TGCAGTGTCGCACATATCTCTGAAGCTTTCTTT	CSVAHISEAFF
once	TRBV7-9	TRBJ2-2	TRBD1	TGTGCCAGCAGCCTGGGACAGGGAATCGGTACCGGGGAGCTGTTTTTT	CASSLGQGIGTGELFF
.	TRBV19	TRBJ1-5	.	TGTGCCAGCACCCTTTTTAGTCCGGGAAAACCCCAGCATTTT	CASTLFSPGKPQHF
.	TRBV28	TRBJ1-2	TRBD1	TGTGCCAGCAAACCGGGACAGGACGACTGGAGCTACACCTTC	CASKPGQDDWSYTF
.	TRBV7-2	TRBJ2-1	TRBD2	TGTGCCAGCAGCTTTAGCGGGAGTATCTACAATGAGCAGTTCTTC	CASSFSGSIYNEQFF
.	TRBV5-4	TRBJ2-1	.	TGTGCCAGCAGCTTGGTGGCCCATGAGCAGTTCTTC	CASSLVAHEQFF
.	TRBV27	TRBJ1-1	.	TGTGCCAGCAGCTCTCCTCAGTTGAACACTGAAGCTTTCTTT	CASSSPQLNTEAFF
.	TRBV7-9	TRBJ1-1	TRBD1	TGTTCCAGCAGCTCCAACGTAGGGGGCGGCCAGCACACTGAAGCTTTCTTT	CSSSSNVGGGQHTEAFF
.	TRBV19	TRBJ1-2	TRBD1	TGTGCCAGTAGTATGGCAGGACAGGCACAACTTCTGCATGGCTACACCTTC	CASSMAGQAQLLHGYTF
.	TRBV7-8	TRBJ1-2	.	TGTGCCAGCAGCCCATTGACAAGGCAACGATATGGCTACACCTTC	CASSPLTRQRYGYTF
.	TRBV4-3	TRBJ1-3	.	TGCGCCAGCAGCCAAGGGGTCGCGTCGCGGAGCGGGAACACCATATATTTT	CASSQGVASRSGNTIYF
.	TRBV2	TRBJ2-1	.	TGTGCCAGCAGTGTCGGCTCCGGGACTGGGGATGAGCAGTTCTTC	CASSVGSGTGDEQFF
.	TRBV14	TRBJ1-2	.	TGTGCCAGCAGCTTTCTCGGGGATGGCGGTCGCACCTTC	CASSFLGDGGRTF
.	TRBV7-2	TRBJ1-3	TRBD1	TGTGCCAGCAGCCCCCGGACAGGCCTAACTTCTGGAAACACCATATATTTT	CASSPRTGLTSGNTIYF
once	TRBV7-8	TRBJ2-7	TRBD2	TGTGCCAGCAGCTTAACGCGGGGATTAGCGGGACCCTACGAGCAGTACTTC	CASSLTRGLAGPYEQYF
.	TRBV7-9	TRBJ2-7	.	TGTTCCAGCATCCATACAGGCTACGAGCAGTACTTC	CSSIHTGYEQYF
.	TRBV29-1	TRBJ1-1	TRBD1	TGCAGCGTTGAAGAACAGGGGGCAGGGACTGAAGCTTTCTTT	CSVEEQGAGTEAFF
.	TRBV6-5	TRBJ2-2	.	TGTGCCAGCAGACCCCGACAGAACACCGGGGAGCTGTTTTTT	CASRPRQNTGELFF
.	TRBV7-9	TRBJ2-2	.	TGTGCCAGCACTAAGGGGGCGGGGCGAGGCACCGGGGAGCTGTTTTTT	CASTKGAGRGTGELFF
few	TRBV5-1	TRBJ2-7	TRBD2	TGCGCCAGCGCGCCGGCGACTAGCGGGGCTGGGGAGCAGTACTTC	CASAPATSGAGEQYF
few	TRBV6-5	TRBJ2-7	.	TGTGCCAGCAGTTTCATCCAGGGTCCCTCCTACGAGCAGTACTTC	CASSFIQGPSYEQYF
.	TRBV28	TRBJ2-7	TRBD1	TGTGCCATCTCTCAACTCGGGACAGCCGACGAGCAGTACTTC	CAISQLGTADEQYF
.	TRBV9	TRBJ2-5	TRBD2	TGTGCCAGCAGCGTAGGCGGGAGCGAGACCCAGTACTTC	CASSVGGSETQYF
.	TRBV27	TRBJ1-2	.	TGTGCCAGCAGTTTGAACCCTGTCGGGGAGGGATACACCTTC	CASSLNPVGEGYTF
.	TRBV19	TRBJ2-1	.	TGTGCCAGTAGGTCCAGGATCAAATACAATGAGCAGTTCTTC	CASRSRIKYNEQFF
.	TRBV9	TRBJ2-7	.	TGTGCCAGCAGCGTCGACTCCGGAGTCGCCGAGCAGTACTTC	CASSVDSGVAEQYF
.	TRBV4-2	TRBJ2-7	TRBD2	TGTGCCAGCAGCCAAGTTACTATTCGCGGGACTAGCGGGAGAGGTTACGAGCAGTACTTC	CASSQVTIRGTSGRGYEQYF
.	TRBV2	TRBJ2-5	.	TGTGCCAGCACGGTCGGGAGAGAGACCCAGTACTTC	CASTVGRETQYF
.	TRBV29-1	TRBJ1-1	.	TGCAGCGTTGGGGGCTCGGTTACTGAAGCTTTCTTT	CSVGGSVTEAFF
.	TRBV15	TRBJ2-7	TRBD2	TGTGCCACCAGCAGAGGGAGCGGGAGCTCCTACGAGCAGTACTTC	CATSRGSGSSYEQYF
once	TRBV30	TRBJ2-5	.	TGTGCCTGGAGTGTGAACCAGGGGATCGTCGAGACCCAGTACTTC	CAWSVNQGIVETQYF
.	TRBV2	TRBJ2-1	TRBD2	TGTGCCAGCAATCTAGCGGGAGTCTACAATGAGCAGTTCTTC	CASNLAGVYNEQFF